The 29 T cell receptor beta chains below all came from one sample that was sequenced in a study of T cell clonality in common variable immunodeficiency. Study results and limitations: Common variable immunodeficiency TCR beta sequences reportedly had fewer deletions and N-nucleotide insertions.

Their cognate antigens are unknown. Method: immunoSEQ multiplex PCR; TCRdb's copy keeps in-frame clones and lacks some. In total the sample includes just over 20,000 clones, none of them seen once. The sample taken for sequencing was peripheral blood mononuclear cells. The receptors come from a human donor with common variable immunodeficiency.

This clone was seen repeatedly, ten times or more. The missing CDR3 end, 3 residues past where the read stops, is filled in from the germline J gene. V is TRBV2 and J is TRBJ2-7, with TRBD2 matching over 8 bases. The length of the CDR3 is 13 residues. The germline CDR1 and CDR2 sequences are SNHLY and FYNNEI. The V segment lost 8 bases and the J segment 0 bases; nucleotides outside the gene matches: 3. The sequenced part of the CDR3 DNA is TGTGCCAGCCGACTAGCGTCCTCCTACGAG. Translation gives CASRLASSYE. The whole CDR3 reads CASRLASSYEQYF.

This clone was seen at least ten times. The CDR3 end falls 3 residues outside the read, so it is completed with the germline J gene. The V gene is TRBV12-3 or TRBV12-4, the J gene TRBJ2-1; 9 positions agree with TRBD1. There are 14 residues in the CDR3. V gave up 6 bases and J gave up 7 bases; unmatched junction bases: 7. The sequenced CDR3 bases are TGTGCCAGCAGCTCACAGGGGGCACGGAATGAG. The encoded protein is CASSSQGARNE. The whole CDR3 is CASSSQGARNEQFF.

There are many counts of this clone. The CDR3 end lies 3 residues beyond the end of the read and is filled in from the germline J gene. This chain uses TRBV5-4 with TRBJ2-7, with 7 positions matching TRBD2. Germline loops: CDR1 SGHNT, CDR2 YYREEE (reference sequence). This CDR3 is built from 13 residues. The V gene end was trimmed by 3 bases and the J gene end by 4 bases; junction bases not matched to a gene: 4. CDR3 in amino acids: CASSYRGGYEQYF. The sequenced CDR3 bases are TGTGCCAGCAGCTATCGCGGGGGTTACGAG.

At least ten counts were recorded for this clone. The read ends 3 residues before the CDR3 terminus; that terminus is restored from the germline J gene. The rearrangement joins TRBV5-1 to TRBJ2-3; 8 nucleotides align to TRBD2. The CDR3 contains 15 residues. Losses at the gene ends were 0 bases for V and 6 bases for J; bases not matched to a gene: 6. Germline V gives CDR1 SGHRS, CDR2 YFSETQ. CDR3 protein: CASSLAGGPSDTQYF. The CDR3 bases that were read are TGCGCCAGCAGCTTGGCGGGGGGGCCCTCTGATACG.

This clone was observed many times. The read gets to within 3 residues of the CDR3 end, and the germline J gene fills in the rest. The chain links TRBV7-8 to TRBJ2-7; 7 bases map to TRBD1. The V gene end was trimmed by 2 bases and the J gene end by 4 bases; junction bases not matched to a gene: 5. This CDR3 is built from 14 residues. CDR1 and CDR2 from the germline V gene are SGHVS and FQNEAQ. The CDR3 sequence: CASSLLGGRYEQYF. CDR3 bases read: TGTGCCAGCAGCTTATTAGGGGGCAGGTACGAG.

This clone was observed many times. The read ends 3 residues shy of where the CDR3 ends; the end is completed using the germline J gene. The rearrangement uses TRBV6-2 or TRBV6-3 and TRBJ1-1; 7 bases fit TRBD1. V dropped 3 bases and J dropped 5; count of bases not matched to a gene: 6. This CDR3 has 14 residues. CDR1 is MNHEY and CDR2 is SVGEGT in the germline V gene. The part of the CDR3 DNA that was read is TGTGCCAGCAGTTATTTAGGGGGCGGAACTGAA. This encodes CASSYLGGGTE. The whole CDR3 sequence reads CASSYLGGGTEAFF.

This clone was recorded at least ten times. The CDR3 goes on 3 residues after the read ends, and that part is filled in from the germline J gene. This sequence joins TRBV7-8 and TRBJ2-7, with D unclear. CDR1 is SGHVS, CDR2 FQNEAQ, per germline. V was cut by 5 bases and J by 2 bases, with 10 bases left in between. CDR3 size: 13 residues. The CDR3 loop reads CASSLETTYEQYF. The sequenced CDR3 bases are TGTGCCAGCAGCCTGGAGACAACCTACGAG.

This clone was detected ten times or more. From the germline J gene comes the end of the CDR3, since the read stops 3 residues before it. V gene TRBV6-4 combines with J gene TRBJ2-7; TRBD1 aligns across 9 bases. The V segment lost 6 bases and the J segment 0 bases; nucleotides outside the gene matches: 12. There are 17 residues in the CDR3. The germline CDR1 and CDR2 sequences are MRHNA and SNTAGT. The CDR3 protein is CASRDTTGGVPSYEQYF. The CDR3 bases that were read are TGTGCCAGCAGAGACACAACAGGGGGCGTCCCCTCCTACGAG.

This clone was detected ten times or more. The CDR3 end is not reached by the read, which stops 3 residues before it; the germline J gene fills it in. The chain couples TRBV7-3 to TRBJ1-2, with TRBD1 matching over 8 bases. The length of the CDR3 is 13 residues. The V segment lost 5 bases and the J segment 7 bases; nucleotides outside the gene matches: 6. Germline CDR1 is SGHTA and CDR2 is FQGTGA. The covered CDR3 bases are TGTGCCAGCAGCCCTAGCAGGGGGCTTGGC. This encodes CASSPSRGLG. The entire CDR3 sequence reads CASSPSRGLGYTF.

In this sample, this clone turned up a few times. The read falls 3 residues short of the CDR3 end, and the missing part is taken from the germline J gene. The V and J genes are TRBV20-1 and TRBJ2-7; D is possibly TRBD1 (5 bases). V was trimmed by 4 bases and J by 0 bases, leaving 13 bases between them. This CDR3 contains 14 residues. Per germline, CDR1 DFQATT and CDR2 SNEGSKA (reference sequence). The CDR3 is CSAIRAGLSYEQYF. CDR3 DNA (partial): TGCAGTGCTATCCGGGCAGGGCTCTCCTACGAG.

This clone appeared many times. The sequence runs out 3 residues before the end of the CDR3; the remainder is reconstructed from the germline J gene. The rearrangement links TRBV2 to TRBJ2-7; D is possibly TRBD2 (6 bases). This CDR3 contains 14 residues. V lost 5 bases to trimming and J lost 0 bases, with 11 bases between them. Germline assignment: CDR1 SNHLY and CDR2 FYNNEI. CDR3 DNA (partial): TGTGCCAGCAGTCGGGACTGGAGCTCCTACGAG. It translates to CASSRDWSSYE. The CDR3, in full, reads CASSRDWSSYEQYF.

In regard to this clone: Sequencing ends 3 residues short of the CDR3 end; the germline J gene provides the rest. The chain has TRBV19 and TRBJ1-5; TRBD1 matches 8 bases. Germline V gives CDR1 LNHDA, CDR2 SQIVND (reference sequence). J gave up 7 bases and V 5 bases, and 10 bases lay outside the gene matches. This CDR3 has 15 amino acids. The sequenced CDR3 bases are TGTGCCAGTAGTTCAGGACAGGGCGGTAAGCAGCCC. Protein product: CASSSGQGGKQP. The complete CDR3 reads CASSSGQGGKQPQHF.

This clone was observed many times. The read halts 3 residues ahead of the CDR3 end, with the missing end drawn from the germline J gene. The V and J genes are TRBV20-1 and TRBJ2-3; the match to TRBD1 covers 10 bases. Germline values: CDR1 DFQATT, CDR2 SNEGSKA (reference sequence). After removal of 6 bases from V and 3 bases from J, the junction contained 6 bases not matched to a gene. This CDR3 region has 14 residues. The sequenced CDR3 bases are TGCAGTGCCTGGGGACAGGGGTTTACAGATACG. Translation: CSAWGQGFTDT. The CDR3, in full, reads CSAWGQGFTDTQYF.

This clone was seen many times. The CDR3 extends 3 residues past the end of the read, so its final part is completed from the germline J gene. This chain connects TRBV18 to TRBJ2-7; the D gene is possibly TRBD1 (6 bases). Per germline, CDR1 KGHSH and CDR2 LQKENI. Trimming stripped 5 bases from V and 6 bases from J, with 11 bases between. There are 12 residues in the CDR3. Incomplete CDR3 DNA: TGTGCCAGCTCAGGACCAGGGGCCGAG. Translating gives CASSGPGAE. Given in full, the CDR3 is CASSGPGAEQYF. The full variable domain, completed using reference TRBV18 and TRBJ2-7, is NAGVMQNPRHLVRRRGQEARLRCSPMKGHSHVYWYRQLPEEGLKFMVYLQKENIIDESGMPKERFSAEFPKEGPSILRIQQVVRGDSAAYFCASSGPGAEQYFGPGTRLTVT.

Comment on this clone: The CDR3 end is not reached by the read, which stops 3 residues before it; the germline J gene fills it in. Within the sample, other DNA sequences also encode this same CDR3. The chain joins TRBV5-1 to TRBJ1-4, with 9 positions matching TRBD1. The CDR3 totals 16 residues. J gave up 4 bases and V 3 bases, and 7 bases lay outside the gene matches. From germline, CDR1 is SGHRS and CDR2 YFSETQ. CDR3 DNA, as far as it was read: TGCGCCAGCAGCTGGCTCGGACAGGGGAATAATGAAAAA. It translates to CASSWLGQGNNEK. The entire CDR3 reads CASSWLGQGNNEKLFF.

The table lists this clone with many counts. A junction end diverges from the germline sequence, so it may reflect a read error. Read sequence stops 3 residues before the CDR3 end, and the germline J gene provides the missing end. The rearrangement links TRBV2 to TRBJ2-5; 7 nucleotides line up with TRBD1. There are 14 residues in the CDR3. Per germline, CDR1 SNHLY and CDR2 FYNNEI. The CDR3 loop is CASSRDRGQGTQYF. The covered CDR3 bases are TGTGCCAGCAGTAGAGATAGGGGGCAAGGGACC.

By share, this clone counts as medium-sized (0.01 to 0.1%). The CDR3 end is not reached by the read, which stops 3 residues before it; the germline J gene fills it in. The J gene is TRBJ2-1, the V gene TRBV18, with 10 bases identical to TRBD1. This CDR3 has 15 residues. From germline, CDR1 is KGHSH and CDR2 LQKENI. The J segment lost 5 bases and the V segment lost 3 bases, leaving 4 bases of the junction unmatched. CDR3 DNA, as far as it was read: TGTGCCAGCTCACCGACCGGGACAGGGGACAATGAG. This sequence encodes CASSPTGTGDNE. The entire CDR3 protein reads CASSPTGTGDNEQFF.

This clone was counted ten times or more. Read coverage stops 3 residues before the CDR3 terminus; the germline J gene supplies the remainder. The chain uses TRBV5-1 and TRBJ2-3; 10 bases are a match to TRBD2. Looked up from germline, CDR1 is SGHRS and CDR2 is YFSETQ. The trim removed 4 bases at V and 1 base at J, leaving 6 bases unmatched. The CDR3 is 16 amino acids. The sequenced part of the CDR3 DNA is TGCGCCAGCAGCCGGACCGGGACTAGCGGCACAGATACG. Its translation is CASSRTGTSGTDT. The CDR3 reads in full as CASSRTGTSGTDTQYF.

Ten or more counts support this clone. With the read ending 3 residues before the CDR3 end, the germline J gene is used to fill in that end. The chain joins TRBV4-1 to TRBJ2-4; weak D call: TRBD2 (5 bases). Trimming shortened V by 4 bases and J by 0 bases, and 13 bases separated the two germline ends. Germline values: CDR1 MGHRA, CDR2 YSYEKL. The CDR3 extends over 16 amino acids. CDR3 DNA (partial): TGCGCCAGCAGCCTCCCCGAGGGTGCAGCCAAAAACATT. Translation gives CASSLPEGAAKNI. The whole CDR3 sequence is CASSLPEGAAKNIQYF.

This clone was seen ten or more times. The missing CDR3 end, 3 residues past where the read stops, is filled in from the germline J gene. The V and J genes are TRBV5-1 and TRBJ2-3; D is possibly TRBD1 (6 bases). Germline V gene lookup returns CDR1 SGHRS and CDR2 YFSETQ. CDR3 length equals 14 residues. V was pared by 3 bases and J by 3 bases, with 11 bases between. This CDR3 reads CASSSGRGTDTQYF. The sequenced CDR3 bases are TGCGCCAGCAGCTCGGGCAGGGGAACAGATACG.

This clone was seen ten or more times. The read terminates 3 residues before the CDR3 end, so the remaining end is supplied by the germline J gene. This rearrangement joins TRBV19 to TRBJ2-3, with 8 bases identical to TRBD2. Unmatched junction bases numbered 7, after V lost 2 bases and J lost 6 bases. Germline V gene sequence: CDR1 LNHDA, CDR2 SQIVND (reference sequence). The CDR3 has 15 residues. Partial CDR3 DNA: TGTGCCAGTAGTATATCCAGCGGGGGAGCGGATACG. Translating it yields CASSISSGGADT. Given in full, the CDR3 is CASSISSGGADTQYF.

This clone was seen at least ten times. The read stops 3 residues short of the end of the CDR3; the missing end is completed from the germline J gene. V is TRBV30 and J is TRBJ1-1; D possibly corresponds to TRBD1 (6 bases). Germline CDR1 and CDR2: GTSNPN and SVGIG (reference sequence). This CDR3 has 12 amino acids. V dropped 3 bases and J dropped 5 bases, with 10 bases sitting between them. Here the CDR3 reads CAWSLGQTEAFF. Partial CDR3 DNA: TGTGCCTGGAGCTTAGGACAGACTGAA.

This clone appeared many times. The CDR3 extends 3 residues past the end of the read, so its final part is completed from the germline J gene. This rearrangement joins TRBV9 to TRBJ2-7, with TRBD1 matching 7 bases. The J segment lost 5 bases and the V segment lost 4 bases, leaving 12 bases of the junction unmatched. The length of the CDR3 is 15 residues. CDR1 and CDR2 from the germline V gene are SGDLS and YYNGEE. CDR3 sequence: CASSRGVRQGDEQYF. The sequenced CDR3 bases are TGTGCCAGCAGCAGAGGGGTGCGACAGGGCGACGAG.

This clone was seen at least ten times. The CDR3 spells CASSRQPLGTGEQFF. The sequenced part of the CDR3 DNA is TGTGCCAGCAGCCGACAACCACTCGGTACCGGTGAG. The chain links TRBV14 to TRBJ2-1, with D unresolved. The missing CDR3 end, 3 residues past where the read stops, is filled in from the germline J gene. V lost 4 bases and J lost 9, with 19 bases in between. This CDR3 is built from 15 residues. Germline CDR1 SGHDN, CDR2 FVKESK.

There are many counts of this clone. The read terminates 3 residues ahead of where the CDR3 ends, so the germline J gene completes it. The chain couples TRBV7-9 to TRBJ1-5; D unclear. From germline, CDR1 is SEHNR and CDR2 FQNEAQ (reference sequence). Between the trimmed V and J ends, which lost 5 bases and 3 bases, there was a span of 5 bases. CDR3 length: 12 residues. The part of the CDR3 DNA that was read is TGTGCCAGCAGCCGCGACAATCAGCCC. This gives the protein CASSRDNQP. The whole CDR3 reads CASSRDNQPQHF. Supplemented by reference TRBV7-9 and TRBJ1-5, the full variable domain reads DTGVSQNPRHKITKRGQNVTFRCDPISEHNRLYWYRQTLGQGPEFLTYFQNEAQLEKSRLLSDRFSAERPKGSFSTLEIQRTEQGDSAMYLCASSRDNQPQHFGDGTRLSIL.

This clone occurred many times. The CDR3 end falls 3 residues outside the read, so it is completed with the germline J gene. The rearrangement joins TRBV20-1 to TRBJ1-1, with 8 nucleotides matching TRBD1. Germline lookup yields CDR1 DFQATT and CDR2 SNEGSKA (reference sequence). The V segment lost 7 bases and the J segment 3 bases; nucleotides outside the gene matches: 7. The CDR3 covers 13 residues. CDR3: CSVRTGSYTEAFF. CDR3 bases read: TGCAGTGTTCGGACAGGGAGTTACACTGAA.

In its sample, this clone was seen many times. CDR3 amino acids: CSAHGTPNEKLFF. Partial CDR3 DNA: TGCAGCGCTCACGGGACACCTAATGAAAAA. The J gene is TRBJ1-4, the V gene TRBV29-1; D possibly corresponds to TRBD1 (6 bases). The DNA ends 3 residues before the CDR3 does, and the rest of the CDR3 is filled in from the germline J gene. Trimming pared 7 bases from V and 3 bases from J, leaving 12 bases between. Germline V gene data show CDR1 as SQVTM and CDR2 as ANQGSEA. This CDR3 spans 13 amino acids. Complete variable domain (other parts from reference TRBV29-1 and TRBJ1-4): SAVISQKPSRDICQRGTSLTIQCQVDSQVTMMFWYRQQPGQSLTLIATANQGSEATYESGFVIDKFPISRPNLTFSTLTVSNMSPEDSSIYLCSAHGTPNEKLFFGSGTQLSVL.

This clone was seen repeatedly, ten times or more. From the germline J gene comes the end of the CDR3, since the read stops 3 residues before it. The chain joins TRBV7-2 to TRBJ2-7; D is unresolved. Trimming left V 5 bases short and J 4 bases short, with 15 bases between. The CDR3 totals 14 residues. Germline CDR1 is SGHTA and CDR2 is FQGNSA. CDR3 DNA (partial): TGTGCCAGCAGCCCCACGGGTAATGGGTACGAG. Translated, it gives CASSPTGNGYE. The entire CDR3 sequence reads CASSPTGNGYEQYF.

This clone was counted ten times or more. The read ends 3 residues before the CDR3 terminus; that terminus is restored from the germline J gene. The chain links TRBV19 to TRBJ2-5; D gene ambiguous. Trimming removed 5 bases from V and 5 bases from J, with 9 bases in between. Germline loops: CDR1 LNHDA, CDR2 SQIVND (reference sequence). The CDR3 consists of 12 residues. The CDR3 loop is CASSPRAETQYF. CDR3 bases read: TGTGCCAGTAGTCCCCGAGCTGAGACC.